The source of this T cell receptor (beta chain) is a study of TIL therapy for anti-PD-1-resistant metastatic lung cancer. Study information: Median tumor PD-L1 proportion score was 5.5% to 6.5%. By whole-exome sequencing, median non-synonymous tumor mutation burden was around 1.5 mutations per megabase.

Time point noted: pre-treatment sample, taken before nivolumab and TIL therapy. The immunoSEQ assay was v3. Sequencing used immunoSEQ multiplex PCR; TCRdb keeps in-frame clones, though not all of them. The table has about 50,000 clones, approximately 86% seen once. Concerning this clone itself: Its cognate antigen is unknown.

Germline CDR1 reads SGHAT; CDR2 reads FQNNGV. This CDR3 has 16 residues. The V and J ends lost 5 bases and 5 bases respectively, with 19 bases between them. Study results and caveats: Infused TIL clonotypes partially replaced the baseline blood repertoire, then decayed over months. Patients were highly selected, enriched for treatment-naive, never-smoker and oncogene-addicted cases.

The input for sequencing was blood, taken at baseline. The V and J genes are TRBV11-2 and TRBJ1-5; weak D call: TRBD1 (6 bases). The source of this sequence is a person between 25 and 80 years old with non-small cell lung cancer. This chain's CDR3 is CASSKRGDRGYQPQHF. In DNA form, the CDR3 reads TGTGCCAGCAGCAAAAGGGGGGACCGCGGGTATCAGCCCCAGCATTTT.